These 20 T cell receptor beta chains share one sample of origin, sequenced in a study of blood T cell repertoires in COVID-19. Only in-frame clones appear in the TCRdb table, and some are missing; sequencing was by immunoSEQ multiplex PCR. The sample records some 380,000 clones, about 87% being singletons. Material: PBMCs or T cells enriched from blood (not recorded which). The receptor source for this set is a man aged 25-45 years who had recovered from COVID-19.

The CDR3 reads CASTGTSARGYEQYF. DNA for the CDR3: TGCGCCAGCACCGGGACTAGCGCTAGGGGCTACGAGCAGTACTTC. The chain joins TRBV5-1 to TRBJ2-7; TRBD2 matches 10 bases. The CDR3 runs to 15 residues. After removal of 6 bases from V and 3 bases from J, the junction contained 9 bases not matched to a gene. Germline CDR1 is SGHRS and CDR2 is YFSETQ.

The rearrangement uses TRBV19 and TRBJ1-2; no clear D gene. Trimming stripped 5 bases from V and 2 bases from J, with 9 bases between. Looked up from germline, CDR1 is LNHDA and CDR2 is SQIVND (reference sequence). This CDR3 region has 13 residues. Here the CDR3 DNA reads TGTGCCAGTAGTCAAGACAAGAACTATGGCTACACCTTC. Encoded protein: CASSQDKNYGYTF.

This CDR3 reads CASSEEGTRTDTQYF. CDR3 nucleotide sequence: TGTGCCAGCAGTGAAGAGGGGACTAGAACAGATACGCAGTATTTT. The J gene is TRBJ2-3, the V gene TRBV6-1; 8 bases line up with TRBD2. Germline-derived CDR1 and CDR2 are MNHNS and SASEGT. V was pared by 1 base and J by 3 bases, with 3 bases of the junction left unmatched. This CDR3 region has 15 residues.

The V and J genes are TRBV5-4 and TRBJ2-7; 11 nucleotides line up with TRBD1. Germline CDR1 SGHNT, CDR2 YYREEE (reference sequence). V gave up 4 bases and J gave up 3 bases; unmatched junction bases: 9. CDR3 size: 16 residues. CDR3 loop: CASSGGTGTGGYEQYF. The CDR3 bases are TGTGCCAGCAGCGGAGGGACCGGGACAGGGGGCTACGAGCAGTACTTC. Full variable domain (missing parts from reference TRBV5-4 and TRBJ2-7): ETGVTQSPTHLIKTRGQQVTLRCSSQSGHNTVSWYQQALGQGPQFIFQYYREEENGRGNFPPRFSGLQFPNYSSELNVNALELDDSALYLCASSGGTGTGGYEQYFGPGTRLTVT.

V and J are TRBV7-2 and TRBJ2-7, with D hard to call. The V gene's germline CDR1 is SGHTA and CDR2 FQGNSA. The CDR3 extends over 13 amino acids. V was cut by 6 bases and J by 5 bases, with 14 bases left in between. The CDR3 DNA follows: TGTGCCAGCAGGGAACGGATGGAGAACGAGCAGTACTTC. It translates to CASRERMENEQYF.

This sequence joins TRBV5-6 and TRBJ1-1, with D possibly being TRBD1 (5 bases). Germline V gene lookup returns CDR1 SGHDT and CDR2 YYEEEE. V was cut by 1 base and J by 1 base, with 8 bases left in between. The CDR3 sequence is 14 residues long. The CDR3: CASSLPTGNTEAFF. The CDR3 region has the DNA TGTGCCAGCAGCTTGCCTACAGGGAACACTGAAGCTTTCTTT.

The chain links TRBV5-6 to TRBJ1-2; D gene unclear. The CDR3 consists of 16 residues. Looked up from germline, CDR1 is SGHDT and CDR2 is YYEEEE. V was shortened by 0 bases and J by 2 bases, with 14 bases between the two germline ends. CDR3 nucleotides: TGTGCCAGCAGCTTGGATCCGACGGAGTCGAACTATGGCTACACCTTC. Amino acids: CASSLDPTESNYGYTF. The whole variable domain, remainder taken from reference TRBV5-6 and TRBJ1-2, is DAGVTQSPTHLIKTRGQQVTLRCSPKSGHDTVSWYQQALGQGPQFIFQYYEEEERQRGNFPDRFSGHQFPNYSSELNVNALLLGDSALYLCASSLDPTESNYGYTFGSGTRLTVV.

J is TRBJ2-3 and V is TRBV19, with D perhaps TRBD1 (6 bases). The CDR3 contains 16 residues. V was shortened by 4 bases and J by 1 base, with 15 bases between the two germline ends. From germline, CDR1 is LNHDA and CDR2 SQIVND (reference sequence). DNA for the CDR3: TGTGCCAGTAGTAGGTCCTCGGGACAAGGCACAGATACGCAGTATTTT. Amino acid sequence: CASSRSSGQGTDTQYF.

This clone was seen ten or more times. CDR3 amino acids: CASSPRQGSGSGETQYF. CDR3 sequence (DNA): TGTGCCAGCAGCCCCCGACAGGGATCGGGGTCGGGAGAGACCCAGTACTTC. V and J are TRBV7-2 and TRBJ2-5; TRBD1 agrees at 7 bases. There are 17 residues in the CDR3. V gave up 5 bases and J gave up 4 bases; unmatched junction bases: 16. Germline V gene lookup returns CDR1 SGHTA and CDR2 FQGNSA.

The J gene is TRBJ2-5, the V gene TRBV7-2; 12 bases align to TRBD2. V lost 0 bases and J lost 2; bases outside the gene matches: 10. The germline V gene encodes CDR1 SGHTA and CDR2 FQGNSA. The CDR3 extends over 19 amino acids. The CDR3 spells CASSLASTSGGPGQETQYF. In DNA form, the CDR3 reads TGTGCCAGCAGCTTAGCTAGCACTAGCGGGGGGCCCGGGCAAGAGACCCAGTACTTC.

This clone was found a few times. The V gene is TRBV12-3 or TRBV12-4, the J gene TRBJ1-4; a weak D match, TRBD1 (6 bases). CDR3 size: 12 residues. V lost 4 bases to trimming and J lost 11 bases, with 11 bases between them. The CDR3 bases are TGTGCCAGCAGTTCGGACAGCGTGAAACTGTTTTTT. Its translation: CASSSDSVKLFF.

This chain links TRBV2 with TRBJ1-2; no firm D call. Per the germline V gene, CDR1 is SNHLY and CDR2 is FYNNEI. Deletions cut 4 bases from V and 5 bases from J, with 5 bases between. This CDR3 has 11 residues. The CDR3 protein is CASSAKYGYTF. DNA of the CDR3: TGTGCCAGCAGTGCCAAATATGGCTACACCTTC.

The chain uses TRBV27 and TRBJ1-5, with 7 bases lining up with TRBD1. J was trimmed by 0 bases and V by 4 bases; bases with no gene match: 3. The CDR3 extends over 15 amino acids. CDR1 and CDR2 from the germline V gene are MNHEY and SMNVEV (reference sequence). The CDR3 nucleotides read TGTGCCAGCAGTTCTAGACAGGGTAGCAATCAGCCCCAGCATTTT. It specifies CASSSRQGSNQPQHF.

The chain combines TRBV10-3 with TRBJ2-3, with D tentatively TRBD1 (5 bases). This CDR3 is built from 15 residues. Germline CDR1 and CDR2: ENHRY and SYGVKD. V lost 5 bases to trimming and J lost 2 bases, with 14 bases between them. The CDR3 loop is CAISKRTTDTDTQYF. DNA for the CDR3: TGTGCCATCAGTAAGAGGACAACGGACACAGATACGCAGTATTTT.

This clone came up once. The chain joins TRBV11-2 to TRBJ2-1; 8 positions match TRBD2. V shed 5 bases and J 7 bases; nucleotides not matched to a gene: 7. This CDR3 comprises 14 residues. In germline, CDR1 is SGHAT, CDR2 FQNNGV. CDR3: CASSERTSMNEQFF. DNA of the CDR3: TGTGCCAGCAGCGAACGGACTAGCATGAATGAGCAGTTCTTC.

About this clone itself: The sample holds other DNA sequences that translate to the same CDR3. CDR3 protein: CASSLGQNTEAFF. The CDR3 DNA is TGTGCCAGCAGCTTAGGACAGAACACTGAAGCTTTCTTT. The chain has TRBV7-2 and TRBJ1-1; D remains unclear. This CDR3 is built from 13 residues. Trimming removed 1 base from V and 1 base from J, with 4 bases in between. Germline lookup yields CDR1 SGHTA and CDR2 FQGNSA.

This clone has only a few counts. V usage is TRBV5-4 and J usage is TRBJ1-2; D possibly corresponds to TRBD1 (5 bases). Germline V gene sequence: CDR1 SGHNT, CDR2 YYREEE (reference sequence). Trimming took 2 bases from V and 4 from J, leaving 12 bases between them. The CDR3 runs to 14 residues. The CDR3 here is CASSFKGSLYGYTF. The CDR3 DNA reads as TGTGCCAGCAGCTTTAAGGGGTCGCTCTATGGCTACACCTTC. The full variable domain, in which reference TRBV5-4 and TRBJ1-2 provide the parts outside the CDR3, is ETGVTQSPTHLIKTRGQQVTLRCSSQSGHNTVSWYQQALGQGPQFIFQYYREEENGRGNFPPRFSGLQFPNYSSELNVNALELDDSALYLCASSFKGSLYGYTFGSGTRLTVV.

V usage is TRBV7-9 and J usage is TRBJ1-1, with D possibly TRBD1 on 6 matching bases. V lost 5 bases and J 1 base, leaving 14 bases between the germline ends. The CDR3 runs 15 residues. Germline V CDR1 and CDR2: SEHNR, FQNEAQ (reference sequence). The CDR3 spells CASSLPNRENTEAFF. CDR3 nucleotide sequence: TGTGCCAGCAGCCTACCTAACAGGGAGAACACTGAAGCTTTCTTT.

The chain is built from TRBV19 and TRBJ1-2; tentatively, D is TRBD1 (6 bases). This CDR3 is 14 amino acids long. The germline V gene encodes CDR1 LNHDA and CDR2 SQIVND (reference sequence). Trimming removed 2 bases at V and 1 base at J, with 8 bases between. The CDR3 nucleotides read TGTGCCAGTAGTATAACAGGGAGTAACTATGGCTACACCTTC. It encodes CASSITGSNYGYTF.

The table lists this clone with many counts. The chain employs TRBV5-5 and TRBJ2-7, with D uncertain. The V end was cut by 3 bases, the J end by 2 bases, with 9 bases between. The germline V gene has CDR1 SGHKS and CDR2 YYEKEE (reference sequence). CDR3 length: 13 amino acids. The CDR3 bases are TGTGCCAGCAGCTCGTCTAATACCTACGAGCAGTACTTC. The encoded protein is CASSSSNTYEQYF.